This entry lists 4 T cell receptor beta chains sequenced from one sample in a study of T cell repertoires in cytomegalovirus infection. These TCRs' antigens remain unknown. TCRdb fed the reads into MiXCR, producing one record per CDR3 protein. Among 650,000 to 850,000 distinct CDR3 sequences listed, almost 30% were seen once. Sequenced material: cultured CD8+ T cells from PBMCs, taken from culture after CMV antigen stimulation. The receptor source for this set is a human donor in good health (CMV status not recorded). Some clones in this sample may be carry-over from other donors' samples.

The chain links TRBV7-9 to TRBJ1-1; D not certain. CDR1 is SEHNR and CDR2 is FQNEAQ in the germline V gene (reference sequence). Trimming removed 6 bases from V and 1 base from J, with 15 bases in between. The CDR3 totals 15 residues. The CDR3 coding sequence is TGTGCCAGCAGACGCGATGCGAGTGGGAACACTGAAGCTTTCTTT. Translated: CASRRDASGNTEAFF.

The CDR3 bases are TGTGCCAGCTCTGTCGGGGGTCTAACCTGGACTGAAGCTTTCTTT. Its translation: CASSVGGLTWTEAFF. The V and J genes are TRBV18 and TRBJ1-1; TRBD1 is a possible D gene (5 bases). The V gene's germline CDR1 is KGHSH and CDR2 LQKENI. Trimming pared 6 bases from V and 5 bases from J, leaving 19 bases between. This CDR3 has 15 residues.

This clonotype was counted at least ten times. The rearrangement uses TRBV5-1 and TRBJ2-2; 7 bases are a match to TRBD1. The CDR3 covers 16 residues. Germline loops: CDR1 SGHRS, CDR2 YFSETQ. Trimming removed 4 bases from V and 5 bases from J; junction bases left unmatched: 11. Written as DNA, the CDR3 is TGCGCCAGCAGCACCGGACAGGCTCGGCGAACCGGGGAGCTGTTTTTT. Translating gives CASSTGQARRTGELFF.

The chain uses TRBV6-2 or TRBV6-3 and TRBJ2-7; tentatively, D is TRBD2 (6 bases). CDR1 is MNHEY and CDR2 is SVGEGT in the germline V gene. The CDR3 sequence is 15 residues long. V lost 3 bases to trimming and J lost 0 bases, with 12 bases between them. The CDR3 sequence is CASSYGGNPSYEQYV. For the CDR3, the DNA is TGTGCCAGCAGTTATGGGGGGAACCCCTCCTACGAGCAGTACGTC.